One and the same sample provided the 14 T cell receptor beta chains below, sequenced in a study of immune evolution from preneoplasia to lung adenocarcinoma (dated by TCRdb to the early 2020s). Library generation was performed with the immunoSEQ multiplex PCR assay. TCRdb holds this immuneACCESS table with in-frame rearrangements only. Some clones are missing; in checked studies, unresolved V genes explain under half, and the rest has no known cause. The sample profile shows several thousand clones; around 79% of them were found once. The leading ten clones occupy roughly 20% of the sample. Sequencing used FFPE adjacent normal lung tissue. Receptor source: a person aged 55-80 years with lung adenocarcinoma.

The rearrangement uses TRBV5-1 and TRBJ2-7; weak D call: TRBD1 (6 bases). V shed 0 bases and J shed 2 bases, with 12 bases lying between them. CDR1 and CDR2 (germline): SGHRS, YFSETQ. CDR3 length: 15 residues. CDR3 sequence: CASSLASGVTYEQYF. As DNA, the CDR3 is TGCGCCAGCAGCTTGGCTTCAGGGGTGACCTACGAGCAGTACTTC. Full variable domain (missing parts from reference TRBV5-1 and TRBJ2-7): KAGVTQTPRYLIKTRGQQVTLSCSPISGHRSVSWYQQTPGQGLQFLFEYFSETQRNKGNFPGRFSGRQFSNSRSEMNVSTLELGDSALYLCASSLASGVTYEQYFGPGTRLTVT.

The CDR3 loop reads CASSLASGRSFANTGELFF. In DNA, the CDR3 is TGTGCCAGCAGCTTAGCTAGCGGGAGGTCGTTCGCGAACACCGGGGAGCTGTTTTTT. The J gene is TRBJ2-2, the V gene TRBV7-9, with 10 bases lining up with TRBD2. This CDR3 has 19 residues. V trimming: 0 bases; J trimming: 0 bases; junction bases outside the gene matches: 7. Germline loops: CDR1 SEHNR, CDR2 FQNEAQ (reference sequence).

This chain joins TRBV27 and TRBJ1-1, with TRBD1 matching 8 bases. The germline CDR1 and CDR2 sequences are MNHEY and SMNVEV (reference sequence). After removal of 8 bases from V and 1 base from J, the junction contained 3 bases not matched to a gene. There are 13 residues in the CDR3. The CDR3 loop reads CASSGGWNTEAFF. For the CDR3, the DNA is TGTGCCAGCTCAGGGGGCTGGAACACTGAAGCTTTCTTT.

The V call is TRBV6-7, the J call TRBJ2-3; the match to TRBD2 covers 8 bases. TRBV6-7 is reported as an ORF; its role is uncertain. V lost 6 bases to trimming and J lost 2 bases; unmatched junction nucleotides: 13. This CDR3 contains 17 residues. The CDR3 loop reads CASSQLSSGGPTDTQYF. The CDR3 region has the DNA TGTGCCAGCAGCCAACTTTCCTCGGGGGGGCCCACAGATACGCAGTATTTT.

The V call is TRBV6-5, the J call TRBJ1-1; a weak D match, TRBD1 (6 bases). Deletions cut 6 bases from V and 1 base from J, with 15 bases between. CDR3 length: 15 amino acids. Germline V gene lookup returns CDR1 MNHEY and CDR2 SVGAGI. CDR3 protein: CASRSLQGWNTEAFF. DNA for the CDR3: TGTGCCAGCAGATCTCTACAGGGTTGGAACACTGAAGCTTTCTTT.

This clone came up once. The CDR3: CATSSNRAGGPTDTQYF. CDR3 nucleotide sequence: TGTGCCACCAGCAGCAACCGAGCGGGAGGGCCTACAGATACGCAGTATTTT. V usage is TRBV15 and J usage is TRBJ2-3; 10 positions agree with TRBD2. Per the germline V gene, CDR1 is LNHNV and CDR2 is YYDKDF (reference sequence). V trimming: 3 bases; J trimming: 3 bases; junction bases outside the gene matches: 9. CDR3 length: 17 residues.

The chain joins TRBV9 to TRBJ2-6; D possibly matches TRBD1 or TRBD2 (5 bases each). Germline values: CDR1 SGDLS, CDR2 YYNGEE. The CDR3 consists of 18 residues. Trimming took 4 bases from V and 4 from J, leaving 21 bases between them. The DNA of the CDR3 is TGTGCCAGCAGCCTTAGGGACCAGGGCGGGTCCGGGGCCAACGTCCTGACTTTC. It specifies CASSLRDQGGSGANVLTF.

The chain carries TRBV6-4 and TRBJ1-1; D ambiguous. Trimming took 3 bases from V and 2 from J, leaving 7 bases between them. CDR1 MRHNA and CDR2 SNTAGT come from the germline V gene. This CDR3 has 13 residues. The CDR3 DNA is TGTGCCAGCAGTGAATCGGGAAACACTGAAGCTTTCTTT. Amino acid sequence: CASSESGNTEAFF.

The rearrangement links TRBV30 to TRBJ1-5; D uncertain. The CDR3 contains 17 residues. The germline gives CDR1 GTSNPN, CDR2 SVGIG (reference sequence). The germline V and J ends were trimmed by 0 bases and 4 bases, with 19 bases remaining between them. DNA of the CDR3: TGTGCCTGGAGTGTTGAAAGGGATCCGGGCAGGAATCAGCCCCAGCATTTT. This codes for CAWSVERDPGRNQPQHF.

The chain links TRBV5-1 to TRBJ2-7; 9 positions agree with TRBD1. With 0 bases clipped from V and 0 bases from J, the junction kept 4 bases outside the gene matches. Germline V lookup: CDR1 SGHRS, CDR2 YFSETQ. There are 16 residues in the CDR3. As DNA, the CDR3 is TGCGCCAGCAGCTTGGCTGGGACAGGGAGCTCCTACGAGCAGTACTTC. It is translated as CASSLAGTGSSYEQYF.

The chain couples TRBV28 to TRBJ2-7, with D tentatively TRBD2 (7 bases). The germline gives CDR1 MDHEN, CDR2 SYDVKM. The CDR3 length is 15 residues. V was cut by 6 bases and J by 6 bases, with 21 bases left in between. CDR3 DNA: TGTGCCAGCAGCCCGTTGGGGGGGCTTGATGGCGAGCAGTACTTC. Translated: CASSPLGGLDGEQYF.

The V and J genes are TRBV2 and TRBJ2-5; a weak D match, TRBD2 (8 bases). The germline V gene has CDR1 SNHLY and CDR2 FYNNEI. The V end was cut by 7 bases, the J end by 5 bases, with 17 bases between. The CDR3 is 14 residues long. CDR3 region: CASTSGGGFETQYF. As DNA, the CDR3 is TGTGCCAGCACCTCGGGAGGGGGCTTTGAGACCCAGTACTTC. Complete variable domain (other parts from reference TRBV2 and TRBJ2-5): EPEVTQTPSHQVTQMGQEVILRCVPISNHLYFYWYRQILGQKVEFLVSFYNNEISEKSEIFDDQFSVERPDGSNFTLKIRSTKLEDSAMYFCASTSGGGFETQYFGPGTRLLVL.

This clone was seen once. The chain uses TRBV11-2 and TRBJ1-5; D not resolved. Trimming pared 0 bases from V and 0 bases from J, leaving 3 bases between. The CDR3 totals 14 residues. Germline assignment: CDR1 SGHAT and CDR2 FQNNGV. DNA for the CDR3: TGTGCCAGCAGCTTAGAAGGTAGCAATCAGCCCCAGCATTTT. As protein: CASSLEGSNQPQHF.

CDR3 sequence reads: CASSYIRGKDTEAFF. CDR3 DNA: TGTGCCAGCAGTTACATTAGGGGTAAGGACACTGAAGCTTTCTTT. This sequence joins TRBV6-5 and TRBJ1-1; tentatively, D is TRBD1 (5 bases). CDR1 is MNHEY, CDR2 SVGAGI, per germline. The CDR3 runs to 15 residues. V was trimmed by 2 bases and J by 3 bases, leaving 13 bases between them.